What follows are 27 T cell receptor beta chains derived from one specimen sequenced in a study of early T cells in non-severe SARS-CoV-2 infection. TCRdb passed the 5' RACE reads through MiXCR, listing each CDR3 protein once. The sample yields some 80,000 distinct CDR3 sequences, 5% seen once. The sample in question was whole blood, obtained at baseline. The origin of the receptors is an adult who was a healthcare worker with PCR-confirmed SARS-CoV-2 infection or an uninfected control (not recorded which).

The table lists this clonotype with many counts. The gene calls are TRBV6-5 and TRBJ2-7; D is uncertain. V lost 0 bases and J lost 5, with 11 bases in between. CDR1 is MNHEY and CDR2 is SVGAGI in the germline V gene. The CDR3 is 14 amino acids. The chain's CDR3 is CASSYSIRVNEQYF. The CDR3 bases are TGTGCCAGCAGTTACTCGATTCGGGTCAACGAGCAGTACTTC.

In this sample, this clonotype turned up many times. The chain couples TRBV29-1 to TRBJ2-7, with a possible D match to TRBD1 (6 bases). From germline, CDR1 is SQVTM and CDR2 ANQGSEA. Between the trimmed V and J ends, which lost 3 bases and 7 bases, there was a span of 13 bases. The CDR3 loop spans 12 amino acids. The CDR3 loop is CSVEGTPSEQYF. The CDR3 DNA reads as TGCAGCGTTGAGGGGACACCCTCAGAGCAGTACTTC.

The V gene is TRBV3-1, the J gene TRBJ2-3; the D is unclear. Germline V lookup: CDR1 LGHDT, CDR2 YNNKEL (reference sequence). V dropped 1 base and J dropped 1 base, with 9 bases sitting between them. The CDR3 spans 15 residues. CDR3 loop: CASSQAPEGTDTQYF. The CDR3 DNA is TGTGCCAGCAGCCAAGCCCCCGAGGGCACAGATACGCAGTATTTT.

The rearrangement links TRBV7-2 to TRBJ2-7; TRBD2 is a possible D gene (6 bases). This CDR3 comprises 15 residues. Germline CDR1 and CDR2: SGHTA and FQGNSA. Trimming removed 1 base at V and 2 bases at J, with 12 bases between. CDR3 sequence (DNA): TGTGCCAGCAGCTTAGTAGCGGACCATGCCTACGAGCAGTACTTC. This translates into CASSLVADHAYEQYF.

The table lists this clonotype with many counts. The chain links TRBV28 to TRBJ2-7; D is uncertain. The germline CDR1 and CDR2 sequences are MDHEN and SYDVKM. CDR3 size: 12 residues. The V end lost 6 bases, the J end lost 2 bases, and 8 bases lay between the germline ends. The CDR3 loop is CASRSRPYEQYF. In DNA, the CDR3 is TGTGCCAGCAGGAGTCGGCCCTACGAGCAGTACTTC.

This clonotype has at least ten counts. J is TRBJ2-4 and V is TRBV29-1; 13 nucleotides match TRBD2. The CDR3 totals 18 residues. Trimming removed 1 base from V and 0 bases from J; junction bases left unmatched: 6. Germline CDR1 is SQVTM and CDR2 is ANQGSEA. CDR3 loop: CSVEGLAGGRGAKNIQYF. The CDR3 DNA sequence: TGCAGCGTTGAAGGACTAGCGGGAGGTAGGGGAGCCAAAAACATTCAGTACTTC. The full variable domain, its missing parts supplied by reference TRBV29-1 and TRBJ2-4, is SAVISQKPSRDICQRGTSLTIQCQVDSQVTMMFWYRQQPGQSLTLIATANQGSEATYESGFVIDKFPISRPNLTFSTLTVSNMSPEDSSIYLCSVEGLAGGRGAKNIQYFGAGTRLSVL.

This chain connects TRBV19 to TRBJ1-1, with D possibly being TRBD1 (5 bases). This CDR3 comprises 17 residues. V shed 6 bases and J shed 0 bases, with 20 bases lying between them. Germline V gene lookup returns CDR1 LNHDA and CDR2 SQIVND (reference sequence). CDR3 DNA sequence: TGTGCCAGTAGACCTCCTTTGGGGGAGGGATTGAACACTGAAGCTTTCTTT. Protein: CASRPPLGEGLNTEAFF.

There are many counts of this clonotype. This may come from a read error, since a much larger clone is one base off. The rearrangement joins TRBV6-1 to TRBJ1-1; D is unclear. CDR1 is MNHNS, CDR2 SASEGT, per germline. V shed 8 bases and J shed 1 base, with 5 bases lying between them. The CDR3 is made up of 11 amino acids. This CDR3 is CASPGNTEAFF. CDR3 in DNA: TGTGCCAGCCCAGGGAACACTGAAGCTTTCTTT.

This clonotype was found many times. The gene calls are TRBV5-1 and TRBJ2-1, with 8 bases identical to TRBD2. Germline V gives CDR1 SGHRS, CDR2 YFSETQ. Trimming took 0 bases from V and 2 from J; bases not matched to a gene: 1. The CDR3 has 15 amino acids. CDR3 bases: TGCGCCAGCAGCTTGGAACTAGCGGCCTACAATGAGCAGTTCTTC. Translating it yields CASSLELAAYNEQFF.

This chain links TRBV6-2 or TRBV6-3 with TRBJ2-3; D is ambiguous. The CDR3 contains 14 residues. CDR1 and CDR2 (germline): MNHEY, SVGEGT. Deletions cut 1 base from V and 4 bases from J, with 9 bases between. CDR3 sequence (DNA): TGTGCCAGCAGTTACTATGGGCCCGCAGATACGCAGTATTTT. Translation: CASSYYGPADTQYF.

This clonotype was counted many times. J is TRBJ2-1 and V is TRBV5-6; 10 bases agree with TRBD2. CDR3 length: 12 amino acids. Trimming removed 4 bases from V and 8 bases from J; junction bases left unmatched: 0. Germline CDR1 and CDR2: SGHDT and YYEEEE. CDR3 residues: CASSLAGDEQFF. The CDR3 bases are TGTGCCAGCAGCCTAGCGGGAGATGAGCAGTTCTTC.

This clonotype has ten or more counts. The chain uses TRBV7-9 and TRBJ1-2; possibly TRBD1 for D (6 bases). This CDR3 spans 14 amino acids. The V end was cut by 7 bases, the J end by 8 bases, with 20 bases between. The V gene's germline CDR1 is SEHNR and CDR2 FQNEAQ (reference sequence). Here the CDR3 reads CASNLDSIPVGYTF. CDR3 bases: TGTGCCAGCAACCTGGACAGTATCCCCGTGGGCTACACCTTC.

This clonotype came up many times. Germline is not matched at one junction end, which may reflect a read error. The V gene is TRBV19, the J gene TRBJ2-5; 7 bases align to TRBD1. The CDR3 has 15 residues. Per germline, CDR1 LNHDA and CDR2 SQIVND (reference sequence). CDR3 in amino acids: CASSVDGTVQETQYF. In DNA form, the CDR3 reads TGTGCCAGTAGTGTAGACGGGACAGTACAAGAGACCCAGTACTTC. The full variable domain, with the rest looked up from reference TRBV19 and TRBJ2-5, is DGGITQSPKYLFRKEGQNVTLSCEQNLNHDAMYWYRQDPGQGLRLIYYSQIVNDFQKGDIAEGYSVSREKKESFPLTVTSAQKNPTAFYLCASSVDGTVQETQYFGPGTRLLVL.

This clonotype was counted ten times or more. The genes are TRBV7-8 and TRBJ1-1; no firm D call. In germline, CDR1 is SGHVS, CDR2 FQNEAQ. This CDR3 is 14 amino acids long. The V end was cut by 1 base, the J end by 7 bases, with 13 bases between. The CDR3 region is CASSLVSQRNEAFF. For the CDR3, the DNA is TGTGCCAGCAGCTTAGTGTCCCAGCGTAATGAAGCTTTCTTT.

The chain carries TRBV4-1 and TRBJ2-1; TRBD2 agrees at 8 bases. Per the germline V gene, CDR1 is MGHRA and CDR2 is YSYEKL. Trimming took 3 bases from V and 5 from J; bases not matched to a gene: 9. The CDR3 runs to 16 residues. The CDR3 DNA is TGCGCCAGCAGCCAGATCTCCGGGACTAGTAACAATGAGCAGTTCTTC. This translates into CASSQISGTSNNEQFF.

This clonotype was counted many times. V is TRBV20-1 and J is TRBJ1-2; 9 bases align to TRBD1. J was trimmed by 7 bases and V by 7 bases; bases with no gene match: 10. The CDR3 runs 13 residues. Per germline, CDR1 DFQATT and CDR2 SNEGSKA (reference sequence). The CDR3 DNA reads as TGCAGTGGTCCCGGGACAGGGTCTGGTGGCTACACCTTC. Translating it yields CSGPGTGSGGYTF.

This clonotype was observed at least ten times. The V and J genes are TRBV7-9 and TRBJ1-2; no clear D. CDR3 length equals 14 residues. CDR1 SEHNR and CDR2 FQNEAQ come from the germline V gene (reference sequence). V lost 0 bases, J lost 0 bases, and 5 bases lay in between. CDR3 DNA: TGTGCCAGCAGCTTAGCTGTTCCTAACTATGGCTACACCTTC. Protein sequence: CASSLAVPNYGYTF.

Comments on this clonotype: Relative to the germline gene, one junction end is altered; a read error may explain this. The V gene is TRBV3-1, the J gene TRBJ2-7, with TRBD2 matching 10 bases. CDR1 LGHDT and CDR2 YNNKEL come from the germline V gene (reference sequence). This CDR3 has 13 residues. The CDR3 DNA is TGCGTTGCGGCTAGCGGGAGTCTGGGCGAGCAGTACTTC. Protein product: CVAASGSLGEQYF.

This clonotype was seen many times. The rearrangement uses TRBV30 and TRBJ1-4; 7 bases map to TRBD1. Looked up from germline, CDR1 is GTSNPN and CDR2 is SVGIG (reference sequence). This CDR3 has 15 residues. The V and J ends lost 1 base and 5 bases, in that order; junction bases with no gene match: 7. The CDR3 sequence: CAWSGLTGINEKLFF. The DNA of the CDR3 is TGTGCCTGGAGTGGATTGACAGGGATAAATGAAAAACTGTTTTTT. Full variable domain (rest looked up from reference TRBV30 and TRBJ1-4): SQTIHQWPATLVQPVGSPLSLECTVEGTSNPNLYWYRQAAGRGLQLLFYSVGIGQISSEVPQNLSASRPQDRQFILSSKKLLLSDSGFYLCAWSGLTGINEKLFFGSGTQLSVL.

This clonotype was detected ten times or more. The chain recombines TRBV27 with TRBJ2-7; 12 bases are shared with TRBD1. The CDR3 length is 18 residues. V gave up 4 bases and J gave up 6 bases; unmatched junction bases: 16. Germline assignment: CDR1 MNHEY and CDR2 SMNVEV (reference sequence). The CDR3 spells CASSSTGTGGRVLGEQYF. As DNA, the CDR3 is TGTGCCAGCAGTTCGACAGGGACAGGGGGCCGTGTTTTGGGCGAGCAGTACTTC.

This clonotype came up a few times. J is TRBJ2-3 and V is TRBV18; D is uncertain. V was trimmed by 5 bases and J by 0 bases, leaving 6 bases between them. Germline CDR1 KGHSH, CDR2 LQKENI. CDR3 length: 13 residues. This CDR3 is CASSKPSTDTQYF. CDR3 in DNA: TGTGCCAGCTCAAAGCCTAGCACAGATACGCAGTATTTT.

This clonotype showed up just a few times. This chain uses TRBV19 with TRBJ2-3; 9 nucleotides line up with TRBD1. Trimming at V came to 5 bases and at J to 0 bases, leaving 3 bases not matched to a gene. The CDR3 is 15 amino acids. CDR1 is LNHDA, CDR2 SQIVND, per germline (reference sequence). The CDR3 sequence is CASSLDRGSTDTQYF. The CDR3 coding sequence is TGTGCCAGTAGTCTCGACAGGGGGAGCACAGATACGCAGTATTTT.

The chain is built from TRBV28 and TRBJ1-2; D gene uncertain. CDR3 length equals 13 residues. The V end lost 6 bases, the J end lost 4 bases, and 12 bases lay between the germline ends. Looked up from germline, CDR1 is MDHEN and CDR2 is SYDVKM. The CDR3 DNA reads TGTGCCAGCAGGGTCGGGGTTAGCTATGGCTACACCTTC. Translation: CASRVGVSYGYTF.

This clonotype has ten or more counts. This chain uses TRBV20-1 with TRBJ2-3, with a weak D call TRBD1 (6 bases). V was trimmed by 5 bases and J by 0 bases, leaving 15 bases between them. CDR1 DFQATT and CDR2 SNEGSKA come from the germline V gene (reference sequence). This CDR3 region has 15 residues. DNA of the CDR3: TGCAGTGCTCGGAGGCCCGGACAGAGCACAGATACGCAGTATTTT. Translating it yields CSARRPGQSTDTQYF.

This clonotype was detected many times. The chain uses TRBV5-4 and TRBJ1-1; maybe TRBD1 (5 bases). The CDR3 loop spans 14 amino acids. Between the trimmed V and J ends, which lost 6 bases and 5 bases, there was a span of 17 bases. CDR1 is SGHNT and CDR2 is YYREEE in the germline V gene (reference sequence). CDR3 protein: CASTRIPGDTEAFF. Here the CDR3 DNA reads TGTGCCAGCACCCGAATCCCGGGGGATACTGAAGCTTTCTTT.

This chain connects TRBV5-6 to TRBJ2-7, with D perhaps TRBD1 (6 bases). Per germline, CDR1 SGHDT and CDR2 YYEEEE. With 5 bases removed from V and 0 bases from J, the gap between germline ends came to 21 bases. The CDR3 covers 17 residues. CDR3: CASSTLERTANSYEQYF. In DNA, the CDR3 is TGTGCCAGCAGTACTCTGGAAAGGACAGCAAACTCCTACGAGCAGTACTTC.

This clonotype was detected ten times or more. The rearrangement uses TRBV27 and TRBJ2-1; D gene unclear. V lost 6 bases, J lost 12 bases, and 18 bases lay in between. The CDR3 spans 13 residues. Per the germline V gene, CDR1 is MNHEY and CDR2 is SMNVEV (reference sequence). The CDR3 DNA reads TGTGCCAGCAGCTTAAGATTATCCTTGGCGCAGTTCTTC. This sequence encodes CASSLRLSLAQFF.